This TCR beta chain is from a study of human T cells and chemical hapten exposure (dated by TCRdb to about 2021). About the full investigation: Libraries were pooled for sequencing, and variation in per-sample TCR yields was attributed mainly to small differences in library volumes within the pool. Peripheral blood TCR repertoire changes were tracked in vivo in alopecia patients during primary and secondary sensitization to the hapten diphenylcyclopropenone (DPC). For every blood RNA sample, sequencing covered both the TCR alpha and TCR beta chains. Broad study findings and their caveats: After repeated subsampling, the strength of the expansion versus patch-test correlation and the threshold at which it became significant changed. DPC sensitization did not change how many TCRs were above 1 in 1000 frequency, and no evidence was found of alterations in global repertoire structure.

Receptor amplification or capture employed 5' RACE. The reads were generated on an Illumina MiSeq. Library preparation attached unique molecular identifiers to individual cDNA molecules for quantitative, reproducible TCR counting. On the study's bioinformatics: The median number of TCRs per sample was roughly 100,000, ranging from about 23,224 to 700,000. V, J and CDR3 annotation of the TCR reads was carried out using the Decombinator software suite. For the PS versus PT1 abundance plots, all samples were subsampled to the same number of TCRs (28,000). Expanded TCRs were defined as absent before sensitization and observed at least eight times at the 2-week time point. TCRdb itself trimmed the public reads at Q25 with fastp, ran MiXCR and retained productive beta chains. Rows are unified per CDR3 protein, each entry keeping the most common DNA and genes. V and J calls and clone size were set by TCRdb, not the authors. The sample records about 140,000 distinct CDR3 sequences, about 4% of which are singletons. The top ten hold more than 1.2% of the sample.

The CDR3 holds 15 amino acids from the cysteine to the phenylalanine. Only the CDR3 region is kept as DNA, spanning 45 bases read in frame from base 1. Deletion took 5 bases off V and 0 bases off J, with a span of 8 bases between the germline ends. CDR1 is given as SGHTA and CDR2 as FQGNSA, both from the germline V gene. This clonotype was seen many times. Its antigen specificity is not known. No base qualities exist here, and no much larger clone lies one base off it. Total RNA was extracted from unfractionated whole blood collected in Tempus Blood RNA tubes. As TCR sequencing controls, roughly 5 healthy volunteers were used, with blood taken at day 0, 2 weeks and 6 weeks.

This receptor was identified in a female donor in good health. This receptor chain uses TRBV7-2 and TRBJ2-6, with an unclear D gene assignment. In nucleotide form, the sequence is TGTGCCAGCAGCCCGACCTTCTCTGGGGCCAACGTCCTGACTTTC. Translation gives CASSPTFSGANVLTF.